What follows are 29 T cell receptor beta chains derived from one specimen sequenced in a study of cytotoxic CD8 clonotypes in ibrutinib-treated CLL (dated by TCRdb to 2020 to 2022). Libraries were constructed by the immunoSEQ multiplex PCR assay. Entries here come from immuneACCESS through TCRdb and include only in-frame sequences with V and J called. Some clones fail to appear in such tables; in the studies checked, an unresolved V gene covers under half of the shortfall, and the cause of the remainder is unknown. This sample holds fewer than 150,000 clones; around four fifths were observed only once. The top ten clonotypes cover approximately 3.5% of the sample. What the time point label conveys for this sample: around 2 years on ibrutinib. Sequenced here: PBMCs, sampled after 24 months of ibrutinib treatment. The receptor source for this set is a human donor with chronic lymphocytic leukemia.

The chain employs TRBV11-2 and TRBJ2-7, with D perhaps TRBD2 (6 bases). Looked up from germline, CDR1 is SGHAT and CDR2 is FQNNGV. The CDR3 sequence is 15 residues long. Trimming cost V 5 bases and J 2 bases, with 16 bases left between them. The CDR3 DNA is TGTGCCAGCAGCCAAGGAACGGGGGATGCCTACGAGCAGTACTTC. Translating it yields CASSQGTGDAYEQYF. Combining the CDR3 with reference TRBV11-2 and TRBJ2-7 gives the whole variable domain EAGVAQSPRYKIIEKRQSVAFWCNPISGHATLYWYQQILGQGPKLLIQFQNNGVVDDSQLPKDRFSAERLKGVDSTLKIQPAKLEDSAVYLCASSQGTGDAYEQYFGPGTRLTVT.

Remarks on this clone: This sample includes further DNA sequences coding for the same CDR3. V and J are TRBV6-5 and TRBJ1-1, with D perhaps matching TRBD1 (5 bases). Germline CDR1 is MNHEY and CDR2 is SVGAGI. V was shortened by 7 bases and J by 1 base, with 10 bases between the two germline ends. CDR3 length: 13 amino acids. As DNA, the CDR3 is TGTGCCAGCAATAGGGGCCCGAACACTGAAGCTTTCTTT. This gives the protein CASNRGPNTEAFF.

The chain links TRBV30 to TRBJ1-4; unclear D gene. This CDR3 is 16 amino acids long. CDR1 and CDR2 from the germline V gene are GTSNPN and SVGIG (reference sequence). The V and J ends lost 0 bases and 0 bases respectively, with 11 bases between them. CDR3 DNA sequence: TGTGCCTGGAGTGTTATCGGGATAACAACTAATGAAAAACTGTTTTTT. Its translation: CAWSVIGITTNEKLFF.

This clone was observed once. The rearrangement uses TRBV5-1 and TRBJ1-3; 7 positions match TRBD1. The CDR3 runs to 14 residues. V dropped 3 bases and J dropped 2; count of bases not matched to a gene: 2. CDR1 and CDR2 (germline): SGHRS, YFSETQ. The CDR3 region is CASSSDRPGNTIYF. In DNA form, the CDR3 reads TGCGCCAGCAGCTCGGACAGGCCTGGAAACACCATATATTTT. The complete variable domain, with remaining parts taken from reference TRBV5-1 and TRBJ1-3, reads KAGVTQTPRYLIKTRGQQVTLSCSPISGHRSVSWYQQTPGQGLQFLFEYFSETQRNKGNFPGRFSGRQFSNSRSEMNVSTLELGDSALYLCASSSDRPGNTIYFGEGSWLTVV.

The V call is TRBV9, the J call TRBJ1-1; possible D gene TRBD1, 5 bases. The germline V gene encodes CDR1 SGDLS and CDR2 YYNGEE. With 0 bases removed from V and 3 bases from J, the gap between germline ends came to 9 bases. CDR3 length equals 14 residues. CDR3: CASSVEGRDTEAFF. DNA for the CDR3: TGTGCCAGCAGCGTAGAGGGCAGGGACACTGAAGCTTTCTTT.

V is TRBV18 and J is TRBJ1-1, with D unresolved. The CDR3 sequence is 14 residues long. Trimming removed 2 bases at V and 3 bases at J, with 10 bases between. The germline V gene has CDR1 KGHSH and CDR2 LQKENI. The CDR3 is CASSPGGRDTEAFF. The CDR3 DNA reads as TGTGCCAGCTCACCAGGCGGGCGGGACACTGAAGCTTTCTTT.

The chain carries TRBV11-3 and TRBJ2-4, with TRBD2 as a possible D gene (5 bases). Germline V lookup: CDR1 SGHNT, CDR2 YENEEA. V was cut by 5 bases and J by 0 bases, with 14 bases left in between. This CDR3 has 16 residues. The CDR3 nucleotides read TGTGCCAGCAGCCCAGGCCCCGGACTAGCCAAAAACATTCAGTACTTC. Its translation: CASSPGPGLAKNIQYF. The complete variable domain, with remaining parts taken from reference TRBV11-3 and TRBJ2-4, reads EAGVVQSPRYKIIEKKQPVAFWCNPISGHNTLYWYLQNLGQGPELLIRYENEEAVDDSQLPKDRFSAERLKGVDSTLKIQPAELGDSAVYLCASSPGPGLAKNIQYFGAGTRLSVL.

The chain is built from TRBV7-2 and TRBJ1-6; TRBD1 might be the D (6 bases). There are 14 residues in the CDR3. Per the germline V gene, CDR1 is SGHTA and CDR2 is FQGNSA. V lost 5 bases, J lost 9 bases, and 14 bases lay in between. CDR3 coding DNA: TGTGCCAGCAGCCTCCGACTAGGGGGTTCACCCCTCCACTTT. Amino acids: CASSLRLGGSPLHF.

The CDR3 loop is CASSLPLGSRVDYTF. CDR3 bases: TGTGCCAGCAGCCTCCCCTTGGGGTCCAGAGTGGACTACACCTTC. This chain connects TRBV7-2 to TRBJ1-2, with D uncertain. The CDR3 loop spans 15 amino acids. Germline assignment: CDR1 SGHTA and CDR2 FQGNSA. Deletions cut 5 bases from V and 10 bases from J, with 23 bases between.

The chain's CDR3 is CASSTQGRYSNQPQHF. For the CDR3, the DNA is TGTGCCAGTAGTACACAGGGCCGGTATAGCAATCAGCCCCAGCATTTT. V is TRBV19 and J is TRBJ1-5, with D maybe TRBD1 (6 bases). Between the trimmed V and J ends, which lost 4 bases and 0 bases, there was a span of 13 bases. This CDR3 has 16 residues. Germline loops: CDR1 LNHDA, CDR2 SQIVND (reference sequence).

The sample holds a few counts of this clone. The gene calls are TRBV6-4 and TRBJ2-7; D possibly uses TRBD1 or TRBD2 (5 bases each). The CDR3 runs to 14 residues. V dropped 8 bases and J dropped 0 bases, with 14 bases sitting between them. The germline CDR1 and CDR2 sequences are MRHNA and SNTAGT. The CDR3 loop is CASGTKRPSYEQYF. Written as DNA, the CDR3 is TGTGCCAGCGGGACCAAAAGGCCCTCCTACGAGCAGTACTTC.

This clone was observed once. The chain is built from TRBV7-2 and TRBJ2-3, with D tentatively TRBD1 or TRBD2 (6 bases each). Between the trimmed V and J ends, which lost 5 bases and 5 bases, there was a span of 11 bases. This CDR3 region has 13 residues. CDR1 is SGHTA, CDR2 FQGNSA, per germline. The CDR3 sequence is CASSPGAVDTQYF. The CDR3 nucleotides read TGTGCCAGCAGCCCGGGGGCAGTAGATACGCAGTATTTT.

This sequence joins TRBV30 and TRBJ1-1; 11 nucleotides align to TRBD1. This CDR3 is 16 amino acids long. Per the germline V gene, CDR1 is GTSNPN and CDR2 is SVGIG (reference sequence). V trimming: 3 bases; J trimming: 6 bases; junction bases outside the gene matches: 12. For the CDR3, the DNA is TGTGCCTGGAGCCCGTTGGACAGGGGGCGCAGGCCTGAAGCTTTCTTT. It encodes CAWSPLDRGRRPEAFF.

J is TRBJ2-7 and V is TRBV10-2; D uncertain. This CDR3 is 12 amino acids long. Trimming left V 8 bases short and J 4 bases short, with 12 bases between. Germline V lookup: CDR1 WSHSY, CDR2 SAAADI. The CDR3 nucleotides read TGCGCCAGCGGTCCTGCTACATACGAGCAGTACTTC. Protein: CASGPATYEQYF.

The V gene is TRBV19, the J gene TRBJ2-3, with 8 bases that match TRBD2. Germline V CDR1 and CDR2: LNHDA, SQIVND (reference sequence). The trim removed 6 bases at V and 0 bases at J, leaving 5 bases unmatched. The CDR3 is 15 residues long. The CDR3 nucleotides are TGTGCCAGTAGACCTAGCGGGTTTAGCACAGATACGCAGTATTTT. Translation: CASRPSGFSTDTQYF. Full variable domain (remainder filled in from reference TRBV19 and TRBJ2-3): DGGITQSPKYLFRKEGQNVTLSCEQNLNHDAMYWYRQDPGQGLRLIYYSQIVNDFQKGDIAEGYSVSREKKESFPLTVTSAQKNPTAFYLCASRPSGFSTDTQYFGPGTRLTVL.

The chain employs TRBV29-1 and TRBJ2-2; D remains ambiguous. Per the germline V gene, CDR1 is SQVTM and CDR2 is ANQGSEA. V was clipped by 4 bases and J by 2 bases, with 2 bases between them. The CDR3 is 11 residues long. CDR3 sequence reads: CSVGNTGELFF. As DNA, the CDR3 is TGCAGCGTTGGTAACACCGGGGAGCTGTTTTTT.

V is TRBV5-6 and J is TRBJ2-5, with TRBD1 as a possible D gene (5 bases). The germline CDR1 and CDR2 sequences are SGHDT and YYEEEE. This CDR3 contains 15 residues. Trimming removed 4 bases at V and 5 bases at J, with 18 bases between. The CDR3 here is CASSPPQGSRETQYF. As DNA, the CDR3 is TGTGCCAGCAGCCCCCCGCAGGGCTCGAGGGAGACCCAGTACTTC.

The chain links TRBV5-4 to TRBJ2-7, with 8 bases matching TRBD2. Germline trimming cut 4 bases from V and 4 bases from J; bases unmatched to any gene: 7. The germline CDR1 and CDR2 sequences are SGHNT and YYREEE (reference sequence). The CDR3 covers 14 residues. The CDR3 protein is CASSPGGRIYEQYF. The CDR3 DNA sequence: TGTGCCAGCAGCCCGGGGGGGCGAATTTACGAGCAGTACTTC.

The chain joins TRBV2 to TRBJ2-1, with TRBD2 matching over 8 bases. With 3 bases clipped from V and 9 bases from J, the junction kept 4 bases outside the gene matches. Germline loops: CDR1 SNHLY, CDR2 FYNNEI. The CDR3 spans 13 residues. The CDR3 bases are TGTGCCAGCAGTGATATAGCGGGGACTGAGCAGTTCTTC. This translates into CASSDIAGTEQFF.

In the case of this clone: One end of the junction is discordant with germline, which a read error may explain. The same CDR3 is also encoded by other DNA sequences in this sample. The chain couples TRBV4-1 to TRBJ1-1; 7 bases agree with TRBD1. The CDR3 sequence is 15 residues long. The V gene's germline CDR1 is MGHRA and CDR2 YSYEKL. The CDR3 DNA reads as TGCGCTAGCAGCCAAGCCCAGGGACAGAGGACTGAAGCTTTCTTT. Translation gives CASSQAQGQRTEAFF.

The J gene is TRBJ1-1, the V gene TRBV7-3; TRBD1 is a possible D gene (5 bases). The CDR3 spans 15 residues. Germline loops: CDR1 SGHTA, CDR2 FQGTGA. Deletions cut 0 bases from V and 1 base from J, with 9 bases between. The CDR3 protein is CASSLTGGSNTEAFF. The CDR3 bases are TGTGCCAGCAGCTTAACGGGGGGGTCGAACACTGAAGCTTTCTTT.

The chain is built from TRBV30 and TRBJ1-4; D gene ambiguous. Germline CDR1 reads GTSNPN; CDR2 reads SVGIG (reference sequence). Trimming stripped 4 bases from V and 1 base from J, with 13 bases between. The CDR3 runs to 15 residues. The CDR3 sequence is CAWNKGGRTNEKLFF. The CDR3 region has the DNA TGTGCCTGGAATAAGGGAGGTAGAACTAATGAAAAACTGTTTTTT.

The gene calls are TRBV7-2 and TRBJ2-1; TRBD2 matches at 7 bases. The CDR3 runs to 15 residues. From germline, CDR1 is SGHTA and CDR2 FQGNSA. Trimming removed 1 base from V and 9 bases from J; junction bases left unmatched: 9. Written as DNA, the CDR3 is TGTGCCAGCAGCTTAGGAGGTTGGACGGGGGGTGAGCAGTTCTTC. Translating it yields CASSLGGWTGGEQFF.

J is TRBJ1-6 and V is TRBV5-1; D perhaps matches TRBD1 (6 bases). The germline CDR1 and CDR2 sequences are SGHRS and YFSETQ. The V gene lost 3 bases and the J gene lost 7 bases, with 14 bases spanning the gap. This CDR3 is built from 15 residues. CDR3 residues: CASSWGAGENSPLHF. DNA of the CDR3: TGCGCCAGCAGCTGGGGGGCAGGGGAAAATTCACCCCTCCACTTT.

The chain recombines TRBV23-1 with TRBJ1-2; perhaps TRBD1 as D (5 bases). TRBV23-1 is marked as an open reading frame, function uncertain. The CDR3 has 17 residues. Trimming shortened V by 4 bases and J by 2 bases, and 20 bases separated the two germline ends. The CDR3: CASSPLMGRTINYGYTF. CDR3 DNA sequence: TGCGCCAGCAGTCCCTTGATGGGGCGGACCATCAACTATGGCTACACCTTC.

The CDR3 nucleotides read TGTGCCAGTACCCTCATGGGGCAGGGCGGCAATCAGCCCCAGCATTTT. It encodes CASTLMGQGGNQPQHF. This sequence joins TRBV19 and TRBJ1-5; D might be TRBD1 (5 bases). The germline V and J ends were trimmed by 7 bases and 2 bases, with 18 bases remaining between them. The germline V gene encodes CDR1 LNHDA and CDR2 SQIVND (reference sequence). This CDR3 spans 16 amino acids.

The genes are TRBV19 and TRBJ1-3; no clear D. This CDR3 comprises 14 residues. Germline loops: CDR1 LNHDA, CDR2 SQIVND (reference sequence). Trimming took off 3 bases at V and 0 bases at J, with 6 bases between the two ends. Written as DNA, the CDR3 is TGTGCCAGTAGTATTGATTACTCTGGAAACACCATATATTTT. This codes for CASSIDYSGNTIYF.

This clone was counted only a few times. The genes are TRBV7-2 and TRBJ1-2; D gene uncertain. The V gene lost 0 bases and the J gene lost 3 bases, with 11 bases spanning the gap. The CDR3 runs 15 residues. Germline-derived CDR1 and CDR2 are SGHTA and FQGNSA. The CDR3 sequence is CASSLAGSSDYGYTF. In DNA form, the CDR3 reads TGTGCCAGCAGCTTAGCGGGGTCTTCCGACTATGGCTACACCTTC.

This clone was seen a single time. This chain links TRBV5-6 with TRBJ2-7; 9 bases fit TRBD1. The germline gives CDR1 SGHDT, CDR2 YYEEEE. CDR3 length: 13 residues. The J segment lost 4 bases and the V segment lost 5 bases, leaving 4 bases of the junction unmatched. CDR3 DNA: TGTGCCAGCAGACCGGGACAGGGATACGAGCAGTACTTC. Encoded protein: CASRPGQGYEQYF.